Below are 25 T cell receptor beta chains sequenced from a single sample in a study of Ad26.COV2.S vaccination and SARS-CoV-2 variants. This sample's treatment: about 20 received Ad26.COV2.S at low or high dose, single or two shots; about 5 received placebo; per-sample allocation not given. The investigators took samples on day 63 after the first vaccine or placebo injection. Generated by immunoSEQ multiplex PCR, the TCRdb table keeps only in-frame clones and is missing some. Of a few hundred thousand clones in the sample, less than 95% were seen once. Sequences were derived from peripheral blood, sampled in a trial of Ad26.COV2.S vaccine versus placebo. All receptors derive from a person aged 18-65 years who received the Ad26.COV2.S COVID-19 vaccine or a placebo.

J is TRBJ2-1 and V is TRBV27, with a possible D match to TRBD2 (6 bases). This CDR3 contains 17 residues. The V and J ends lost 6 bases and 0 bases respectively, with 18 bases between them. In germline, CDR1 is MNHEY, CDR2 SMNVEV (reference sequence). DNA of the CDR3: TGTGCCAGCAGATCCGGGCGGGATGGGAGCTCCTACAATGAGCAGTTCTTC. This sequence encodes CASRSGRDGSSYNEQFF.

This clone has at least ten counts. The rearrangement links TRBV3-1 (or the pseudogene TRBV3-2) to TRBJ2-7, with 7 bases that match TRBD1. The V and J ends lost 0 bases and 3 bases, in that order; junction bases with no gene match: 5. The germline gives CDR1 LGHDT, CDR2 YNNKEL (reference sequence). CDR3 length equals 15 residues. The CDR3 sequence: CASSQDPGQFYEQYF. The CDR3 nucleotides are TGTGCCAGCAGCCAAGATCCGGGACAGTTCTACGAGCAGTACTTC.

The V and J genes are TRBV4-1 and TRBJ1-2, with TRBD1 matching 8 bases. The CDR3 runs 15 residues. The V gene's germline CDR1 is MGHRA and CDR2 YSYEKL. Losses at the gene ends were 1 base for V and 5 bases for J; bases not matched to a gene: 6. The CDR3 DNA is TGCGCCAGCAGCCAAGTACAGGGACAGGTGTATGGCTACACCTTC. It codes for CASSQVQGQVYGYTF.

This sequence joins TRBV18 and TRBJ2-5; possibly TRBD2 for D (6 bases). This CDR3 region has 16 residues. Germline V gene sequence: CDR1 KGHSH, CDR2 LQKENI. V was cut by 3 bases and J by 5 bases, with 19 bases left in between. CDR3 nucleotide sequence: TGTGCCAGCTCACCCCAGACTAGACCTTCTGGGGAGACCCAGTACTTC. Translation: CASSPQTRPSGETQYF. The full variable domain, completed using reference TRBV18 and TRBJ2-5, is NAGVMQNPRHLVRRRGQEARLRCSPMKGHSHVYWYRQLPEEGLKFMVYLQKENIIDESGMPKERFSAEFPKEGPSILRIQQVVRGDSAAYFCASSPQTRPSGETQYFGPGTRLLVL.

This chain connects TRBV30 to TRBJ2-1; unclear D gene. V was shortened by 3 bases and J by 10 bases, with 10 bases between the two germline ends. Germline V gene data show CDR1 as GTSNPN and CDR2 as SVGIG (reference sequence). The CDR3 length is 11 residues. The chain's CDR3 is CAWRSGIEQFF. The CDR3 DNA is TGTGCCTGGAGGAGTGGGATAGAGCAGTTCTTC.

The V and J genes are TRBV6-5 and TRBJ2-7; TRBD1 or TRBD2 may be the D gene (5 bases each). V was pared by 5 bases and J by 7 bases, with 15 bases between. The germline gives CDR1 MNHEY, CDR2 SVGAGI. The CDR3 covers 13 residues. Here the CDR3 DNA reads TGTGCCAGCAGTAACCAGGGTTCGGGGGAGCAGTACTTC. It translates to CASSNQGSGEQYF.

The chain carries TRBV28 and TRBJ2-5; TRBD1 aligns across 7 bases. Germline V gene lookup returns CDR1 MDHEN and CDR2 SYDVKM. The CDR3 extends over 14 amino acids. V lost 11 bases to trimming and J lost 1 base; unmatched junction nucleotides: 10. CDR3 bases: TGTGCCGCCAGCAGAAGGGACAGCCAAGAGACCCAGTACTTC. Protein sequence: CAASRRDSQETQYF.

The gene calls are TRBV15 and TRBJ2-2; a weak D match, TRBD1 (6 bases). The germline V and J ends were trimmed by 1 base and 8 bases, with 11 bases remaining between them. Germline lookup yields CDR1 LNHNV and CDR2 YYDKDF (reference sequence). The CDR3 is 14 residues long. CDR3 protein: CATSRVWGPGELFF. The CDR3 DNA reads TGTGCCACCAGCAGAGTTTGGGGGCCTGGGGAGCTGTTTTTT.

V and J are TRBV19 and TRBJ1-2; D is perhaps TRBD1 (5 bases). The CDR3 contains 13 residues. V gave up 3 bases and J gave up 4 bases, with 9 bases separating them. CDR1 and CDR2 from the germline V gene are LNHDA and SQIVND (reference sequence). The CDR3 nucleotides are TGTGCCAGTAGTATGGGGGGGAGCTATGGCTACACCTTC. It encodes CASSMGGSYGYTF. The complete variable domain, with remaining parts taken from reference TRBV19 and TRBJ1-2, reads DGGITQSPKYLFRKEGQNVTLSCEQNLNHDAMYWYRQDPGQGLRLIYYSQIVNDFQKGDIAEGYSVSREKKESFPLTVTSAQKNPTAFYLCASSMGGSYGYTFGSGTRLTVV.

The chain links TRBV13 to TRBJ2-7, with D perhaps matching TRBD2 (6 bases). The length of the CDR3 is 14 residues. V was clipped by 4 bases and J by 3 bases, with 13 bases between them. CDR1 and CDR2 from the germline V gene are PRHDT and FYEKMQ (reference sequence). CDR3: CASSSAVGGYEQYF. The DNA for the CDR3 is TGTGCCAGCAGCTCCGCAGTGGGGGGCTACGAGCAGTACTTC.

The chain joins TRBV6-2 or TRBV6-3 to TRBJ2-1, with 11 bases aligning to TRBD2. The J segment lost 4 bases and the V segment lost 0 bases, leaving 14 bases of the junction unmatched. CDR3 length: 20 amino acids. CDR1 MNHEY and CDR2 SVGEGT come from the germline V gene. The CDR3 sequence is CASSYSIDRILAGVYNEQFF. In DNA form, the CDR3 reads TGTGCCAGCAGTTACTCGATCGACAGGATACTAGCGGGGGTTTACAATGAGCAGTTCTTC.

Turning to this clone: This sample also contains other DNA sequences that code for the same CDR3. The V gene is TRBV29-1, the J gene TRBJ1-1, with TRBD1 identical over 7 bases. Germline assignment: CDR1 SQVTM and CDR2 ANQGSEA. V lost 6 bases, J lost 1 base, and 2 bases stayed unmatched. The CDR3 has 12 amino acids. This CDR3 reads CSVRTGNTEAFF. The CDR3 DNA reads TGCAGCGTCAGGACAGGGAACACTGAAGCTTTCTTT.

The chain joins TRBV5-8 to TRBJ2-2, with D possibly called TRBD1 or TRBD2 (5 bases each). CDR1 and CDR2 (germline): SGHTS, YDEGEE. Deletions cut 0 bases from V and 2 bases from J, with 20 bases between. This CDR3 has 19 amino acids. This CDR3 is CASSLDRTGDPINTGELFF. The CDR3 DNA follows: TGTGCCAGCAGCTTGGACCGCACCGGGGACCCAATAAACACCGGGGAGCTGTTTTTT.

This sequence joins TRBV7-3 and TRBJ2-2; 10 bases are shared with TRBD1. The CDR3 totals 15 residues. Germline values: CDR1 SGHTA, CDR2 FQGTGA. The ends lost 6 bases at V and 5 bases at J; junction bases unmatched: 6. This CDR3 is CASSPTGGATGELFF. CDR3 nucleotide sequence: TGTGCCAGCAGTCCGACAGGGGGCGCAACCGGGGAGCTGTTTTTT.

This clone appeared once. The chain links TRBV5-4 to TRBJ2-7; 12 bases line up with TRBD2. Unmatched junction bases numbered 4, after V lost 0 bases and J lost 3 bases. CDR3 length: 16 residues. Per the germline V gene, CDR1 is SGHNT and CDR2 is YYREEE (reference sequence). Here the CDR3 reads CASSLGGLAGDYEQYF. CDR3 sequence (DNA): TGTGCCAGCAGCTTGGGGGGACTAGCGGGTGACTACGAGCAGTACTTC. The whole variable domain, remainder taken from reference TRBV5-4 and TRBJ2-7, is ETGVTQSPTHLIKTRGQQVTLRCSSQSGHNTVSWYQQALGQGPQFIFQYYREEENGRGNFPPRFSGLQFPNYSSELNVNALELDDSALYLCASSLGGLAGDYEQYFGPGTRLTVT.

The chain has TRBV15 and TRBJ1-1; D call uncertain. CDR1 and CDR2 from the germline V gene are LNHNV and YYDKDF (reference sequence). Trimming took off 5 bases at V and 3 bases at J, with 10 bases between the two ends. This CDR3 comprises 13 residues. The CDR3: CATSEERYTEAFF. As DNA, the CDR3 is TGTGCCACCAGCGAGGAGAGATACACTGAAGCTTTCTTT.

The CDR3 region has the DNA TGTGCCAGCAGCCCGACTAGCGGGACGCCGTACGAGCAGTACTTC. Protein sequence: CASSPTSGTPYEQYF. This chain links TRBV7-8 with TRBJ2-7; 11 bases align to TRBD2. Trimming cost V 5 bases and J 4 bases; bases outside gene matches: 7. Germline assignment: CDR1 SGHVS and CDR2 FQNEAQ. The CDR3 consists of 15 residues.

The chain employs TRBV29-1 and TRBJ2-5, with D unresolved. CDR3 length: 15 residues. The germline V gene has CDR1 SQVTM and CDR2 ANQGSEA. The V end lost 0 bases, the J end lost 2 bases, and 13 bases lay between the germline ends. CDR3 bases: TGCAGCGTTGAAGATTACGTGGTATCTCAAGAGACCCAGTACTTC. It codes for CSVEDYVVSQETQYF.

The chain combines TRBV7-3 with TRBJ1-2; 10 positions match TRBD1. The V and J ends lost 5 bases and 4 bases, in that order; junction bases with no gene match: 4. The germline CDR1 and CDR2 sequences are SGHTA and FQGTGA. The CDR3 length is 14 residues. As DNA, the CDR3 is TGTGCCAGCAGCCCGGGACAGGGGTTCTATGGCTACACCTTC. Protein sequence: CASSPGQGFYGYTF. Complete variable domain (other parts from reference TRBV7-3 and TRBJ1-2): GAGVSQTPSNKVTEKGKYVELRCDPISGHTALYWYRQSLGQGPEFLIYFQGTGAADDSGLPNDRFFAVRPEGSVSTLKIQRTERGDSAVYLCASSPGQGFYGYTFGSGTRLTVV.

The chain is built from TRBV29-1 and TRBJ1-2; D possibly corresponds to TRBD1 (6 bases). CDR3 length: 17 amino acids. V was clipped by 0 bases and J by 0 bases, with 17 bases between them. The germline CDR1 and CDR2 sequences are SQVTM and ANQGSEA. The CDR3 DNA is TGCAGCGTTGAAGATAGGACAGCATCGAGACCTAACTATGGCTACACCTTC. Its protein is CSVEDRTASRPNYGYTF.

This chain connects TRBV5-1 to TRBJ2-7; 8 bases align to TRBD1. The CDR3 extends over 15 amino acids. Germline CDR1 SGHRS, CDR2 YFSETQ. After removal of 0 bases from V and 6 bases from J, the junction contained 8 bases not matched to a gene. The CDR3 nucleotides read TGCGCCAGCAGCTTGGCTGGGGCAGGGGGCGCCGAGCAGTACTTC. Translated: CASSLAGAGGAEQYF.

For the CDR3, the DNA is TGTGCCAGCAGCTCAGACCTACGCTCCTACAATGAGCAGTTCTTC. This codes for CASSSDLRSYNEQFF. V is TRBV5-5 and J is TRBJ2-1; D remains unclear. CDR3 length: 15 residues. Germline CDR1 reads SGHKS; CDR2 reads YYEKEE (reference sequence). V was trimmed by 3 bases and J by 0 bases, leaving 10 bases between them.

The V call is TRBV18, the J call TRBJ2-1; the D is unclear. CDR3 length: 15 residues. The V and J ends lost 1 base and 0 bases respectively, with 7 bases between them. CDR1 KGHSH and CDR2 LQKENI come from the germline V gene. This chain's CDR3 is CASSPQRGSYNEQFF. CDR3 nucleotides: TGTGCCAGCTCACCACAGAGAGGCTCCTACAATGAGCAGTTCTTC.

The chain recombines TRBV4-3 with TRBJ1-4, with no clear D. CDR1 and CDR2 from the germline V gene are LGHNA and YSLEER. This CDR3 region has 14 residues. Trimming removed 0 bases at V and 6 bases at J, with 8 bases between. CDR3: CASSQDPRDEKLFF. The CDR3 coding sequence is TGCGCCAGCAGCCAAGATCCACGGGATGAAAAACTGTTTTTT.

The CDR3 DNA sequence: TGCGCCAGCAGCCTAGTGGGCCAAGGGAGCACAGATACGCAGTATTTT. This codes for CASSLVGQGSTDTQYF. V and J are TRBV4-1 and TRBJ2-3; D is undetermined. With 4 bases removed from V and 0 bases from J, the gap between germline ends came to 14 bases. The CDR3 runs 16 residues. Looked up from germline, CDR1 is MGHRA and CDR2 is YSYEKL.